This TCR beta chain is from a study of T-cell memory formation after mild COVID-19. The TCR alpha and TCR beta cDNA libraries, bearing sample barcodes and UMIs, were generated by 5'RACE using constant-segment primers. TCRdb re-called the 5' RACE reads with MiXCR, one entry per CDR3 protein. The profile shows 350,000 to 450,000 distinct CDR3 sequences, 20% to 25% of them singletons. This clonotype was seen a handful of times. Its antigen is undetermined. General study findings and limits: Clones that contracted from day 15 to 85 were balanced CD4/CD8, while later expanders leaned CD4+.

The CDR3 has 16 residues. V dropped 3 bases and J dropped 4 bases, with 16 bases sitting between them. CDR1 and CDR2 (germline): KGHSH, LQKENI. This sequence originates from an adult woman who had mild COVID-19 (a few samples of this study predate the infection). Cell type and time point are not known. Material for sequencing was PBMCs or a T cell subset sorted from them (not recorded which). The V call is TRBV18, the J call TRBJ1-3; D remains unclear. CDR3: CASSPSDIGFGNTIYF. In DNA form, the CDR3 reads TGTGCCAGCTCACCGAGCGACATCGGGTTCGGAAACACCATATATTTT.